This T cell receptor (beta chain) originates from a study of a mutant IDH1 vaccine in newly diagnosed glioma. Study in general: Beginning 4-6 weeks after radiotherapy alone, or with temozolomide cycles, vaccination took place.

About this clone itself: Its antigen remains unidentified.

The time point here: week 47, end of study. Mutant IDH1 20-mer peptide, at 300 ug, made up each vaccine dose, with topical imiquimod. The data were produced by immunoSEQ multiplex PCR, yet TCRdb's version contains in-frame clones alone and is incomplete. The sample yields 45,000 to 65,000 clones, 65% seen once. The CDR3 has 14 residues. The V and J ends lost 0 bases and 6 bases respectively, with 9 bases between them. Germline values: CDR1 SGHRS, CDR2 YFSETQ. The specimen was peripheral blood mononuclear cells (PBMCs), collected from a glioma patient whose treatment included an IDH1 peptide vaccine. This chain connects TRBV5-1 to TRBJ2-2; D uncertain. The sequence was obtained from a man aged 40-49 years with glioma. Some clones in this sample may be carry-over from other donors' samples. CDR3 sequence (DNA): TGCGCCAGCAGCTTGGACGTAGCCGCCGGGGAGCTGTTTTTT. This gives the protein CASSLDVAAGELFF.